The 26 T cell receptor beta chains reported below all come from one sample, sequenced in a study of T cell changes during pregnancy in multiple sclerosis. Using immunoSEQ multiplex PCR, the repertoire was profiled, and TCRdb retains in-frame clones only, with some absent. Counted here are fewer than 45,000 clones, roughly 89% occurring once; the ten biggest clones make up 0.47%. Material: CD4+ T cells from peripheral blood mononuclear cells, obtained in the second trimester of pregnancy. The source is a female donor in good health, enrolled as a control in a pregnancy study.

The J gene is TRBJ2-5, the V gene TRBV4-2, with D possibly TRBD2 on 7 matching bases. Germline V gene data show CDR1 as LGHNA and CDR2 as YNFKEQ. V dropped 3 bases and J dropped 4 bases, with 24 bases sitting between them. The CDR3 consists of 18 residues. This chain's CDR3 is CASSHSANGGEGGETQYF. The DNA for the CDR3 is TGTGCCAGCAGCCACTCGGCGAATGGGGGGGAGGGGGGAGAGACCCAGTACTTC.

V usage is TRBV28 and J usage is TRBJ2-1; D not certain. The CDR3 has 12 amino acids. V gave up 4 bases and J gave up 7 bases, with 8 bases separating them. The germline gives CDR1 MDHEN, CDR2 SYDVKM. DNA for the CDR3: TGTGCCAGCAGTTCTTCTTTAAATGAGCAGTTCTTC. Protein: CASSSSLNEQFF.

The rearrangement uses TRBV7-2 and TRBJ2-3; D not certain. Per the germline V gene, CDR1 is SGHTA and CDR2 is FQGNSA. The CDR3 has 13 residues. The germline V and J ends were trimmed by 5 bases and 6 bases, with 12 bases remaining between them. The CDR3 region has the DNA TGTGCCAGCAGCCGATTACAAGCGGATACGCAGTATTTT. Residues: CASSRLQADTQYF.

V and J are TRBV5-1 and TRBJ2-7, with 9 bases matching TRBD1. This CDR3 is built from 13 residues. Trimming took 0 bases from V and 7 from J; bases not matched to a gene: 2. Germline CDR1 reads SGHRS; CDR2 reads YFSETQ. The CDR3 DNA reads TGCGCCAGCAGCTTGGGGACAGGGGAAGAGCAGTACTTC. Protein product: CASSLGTGEEQYF.

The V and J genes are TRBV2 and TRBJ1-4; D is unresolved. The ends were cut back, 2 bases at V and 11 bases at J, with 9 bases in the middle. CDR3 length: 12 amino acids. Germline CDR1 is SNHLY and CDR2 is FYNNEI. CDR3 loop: CASSELGSKLFF. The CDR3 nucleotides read TGTGCCAGCAGTGAATTGGGGAGCAAACTGTTTTTT.

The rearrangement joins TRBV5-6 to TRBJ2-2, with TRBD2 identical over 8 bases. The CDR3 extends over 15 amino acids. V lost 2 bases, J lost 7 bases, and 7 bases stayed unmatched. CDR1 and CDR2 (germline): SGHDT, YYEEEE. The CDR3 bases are TGTGCCAGCAGCTTTGTGGGACTAGATGTCGGGGAGCTGTTTTTT. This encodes CASSFVGLDVGELFF.

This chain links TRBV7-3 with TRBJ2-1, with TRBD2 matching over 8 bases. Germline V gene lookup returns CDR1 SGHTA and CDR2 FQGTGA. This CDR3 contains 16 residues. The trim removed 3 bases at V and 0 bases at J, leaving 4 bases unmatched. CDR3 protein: CASSFGGTSSYNEQFF. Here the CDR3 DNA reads TGTGCCAGCAGCTTCGGGGGGACTAGCTCCTACAATGAGCAGTTCTTC.

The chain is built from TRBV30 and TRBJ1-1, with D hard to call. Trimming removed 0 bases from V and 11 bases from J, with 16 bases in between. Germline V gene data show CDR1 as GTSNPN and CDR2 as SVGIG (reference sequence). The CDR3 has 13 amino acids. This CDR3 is CAWSVSRRSTAFF. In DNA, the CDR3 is TGTGCCTGGAGTGTCAGTAGGAGATCCACGGCTTTCTTT.

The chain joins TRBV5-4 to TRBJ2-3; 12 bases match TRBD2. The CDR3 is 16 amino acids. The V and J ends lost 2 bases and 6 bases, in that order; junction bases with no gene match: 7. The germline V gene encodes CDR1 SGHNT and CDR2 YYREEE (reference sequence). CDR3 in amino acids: CASSLGTSGGYDTQYF. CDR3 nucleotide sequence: TGTGCCAGCAGCTTAGGTACTAGCGGGGGGTATGATACGCAGTATTTT.

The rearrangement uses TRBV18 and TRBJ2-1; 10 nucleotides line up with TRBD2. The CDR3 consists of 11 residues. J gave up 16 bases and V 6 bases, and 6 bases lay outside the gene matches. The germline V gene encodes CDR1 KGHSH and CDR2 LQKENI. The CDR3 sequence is CASSLAGESFF. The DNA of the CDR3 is TGTGCCAGCTCGCTAGCGGGAGAATCTTTCTTC.

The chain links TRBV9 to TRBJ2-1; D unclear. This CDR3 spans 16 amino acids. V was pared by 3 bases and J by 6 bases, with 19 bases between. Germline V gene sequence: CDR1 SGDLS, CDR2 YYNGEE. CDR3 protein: CASSETSLARINEQFF. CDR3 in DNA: TGTGCCAGCAGCGAGACCTCCCTGGCGAGGATCAATGAGCAGTTCTTC.

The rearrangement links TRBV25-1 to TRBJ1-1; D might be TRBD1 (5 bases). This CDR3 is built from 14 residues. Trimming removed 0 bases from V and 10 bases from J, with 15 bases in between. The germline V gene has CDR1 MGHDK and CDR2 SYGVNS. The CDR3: CASSEYVPGNGAFF. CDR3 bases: TGTGCCAGCAGTGAATATGTTCCAGGGAACGGAGCTTTCTTT.

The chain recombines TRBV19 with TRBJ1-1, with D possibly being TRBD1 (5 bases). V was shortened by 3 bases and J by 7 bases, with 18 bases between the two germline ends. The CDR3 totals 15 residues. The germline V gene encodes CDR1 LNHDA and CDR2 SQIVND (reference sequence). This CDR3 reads CASSMGGEGSIEAFF. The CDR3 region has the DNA TGTGCCAGTAGTATGGGGGGTGAGGGCAGCATTGAAGCTTTCTTT.

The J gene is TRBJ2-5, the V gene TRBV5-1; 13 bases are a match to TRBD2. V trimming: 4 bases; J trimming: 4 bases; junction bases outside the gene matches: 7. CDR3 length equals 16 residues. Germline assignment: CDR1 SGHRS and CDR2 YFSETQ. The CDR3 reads CASSVQTSGGRETQYF. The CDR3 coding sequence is TGCGCCAGCAGCGTCCAGACTAGCGGGGGGAGAGAGACCCAGTACTTC.

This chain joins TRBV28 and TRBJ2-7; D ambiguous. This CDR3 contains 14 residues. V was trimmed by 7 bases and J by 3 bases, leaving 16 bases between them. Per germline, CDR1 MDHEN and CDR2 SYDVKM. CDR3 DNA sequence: TGTGCCAGCACCCCGGTGGGCCGACGCTACGAGCAGTACTTC. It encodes CASTPVGRRYEQYF.

CDR3 amino acids: CASSLVRRRDIGGEAFF. In DNA form, the CDR3 reads TGCGCCAGCAGCTTGGTGCGCCGGAGGGATATCGGGGGAGAAGCTTTCTTT. V and J are TRBV5-1 and TRBJ1-1, with D tentatively TRBD1 (5 bases). This CDR3 has 17 amino acids. V gave up 0 bases and J gave up 8 bases, with 23 bases separating them. Germline-derived CDR1 and CDR2 are SGHRS and YFSETQ.

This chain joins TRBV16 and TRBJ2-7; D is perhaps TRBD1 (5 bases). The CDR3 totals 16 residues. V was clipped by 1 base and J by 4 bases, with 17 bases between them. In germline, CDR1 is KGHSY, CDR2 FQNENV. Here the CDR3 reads CASSQWKGISLYEQYF. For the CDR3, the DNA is TGTGCCAGCAGCCAATGGAAGGGGATTTCGCTATACGAGCAGTACTTC.

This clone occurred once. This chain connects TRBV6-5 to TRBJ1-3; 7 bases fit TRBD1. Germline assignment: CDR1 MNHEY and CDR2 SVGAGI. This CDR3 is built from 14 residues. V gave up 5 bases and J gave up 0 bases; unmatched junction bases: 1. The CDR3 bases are TGTGCCAGCAGTGGGGACAGCTCTGGAAACACCATATATTTT. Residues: CASSGDSSGNTIYF.

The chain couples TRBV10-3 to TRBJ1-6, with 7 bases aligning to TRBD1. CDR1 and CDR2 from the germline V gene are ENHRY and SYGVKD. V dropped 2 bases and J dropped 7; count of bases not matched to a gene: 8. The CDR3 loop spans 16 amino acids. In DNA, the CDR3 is TGTGCCATCAGTGAGAGCGAGACAGGGAAAAATTCACCCCTCCACTTT. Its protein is CAISESETGKNSPLHF.

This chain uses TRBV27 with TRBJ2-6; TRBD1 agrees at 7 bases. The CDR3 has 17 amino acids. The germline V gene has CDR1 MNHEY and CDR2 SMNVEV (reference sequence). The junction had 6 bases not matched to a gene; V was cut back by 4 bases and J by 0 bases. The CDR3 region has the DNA TGTGCCAGCAGTTCCCCGACAGGGTTCTCTGGGGCCAACGTCCTGACTTTC. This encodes CASSSPTGFSGANVLTF.

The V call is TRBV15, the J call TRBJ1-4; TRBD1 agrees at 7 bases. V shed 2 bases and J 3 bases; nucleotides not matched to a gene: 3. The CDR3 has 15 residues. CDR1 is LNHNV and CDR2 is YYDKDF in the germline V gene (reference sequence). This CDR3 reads CATSRQRGPNEKLFF. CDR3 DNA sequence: TGTGCCACCAGCAGACAGAGGGGGCCTAATGAAAAACTGTTTTTT. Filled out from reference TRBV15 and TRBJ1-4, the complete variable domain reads DAMVIQNPRYQVTQFGKPVTLSCSQTLNHNVMYWYQQKSSQAPKLLFHYYDKDFNNEADTPDNFQSRRPNTSFCFLDIRSPGLGDTAMYLCATSRQRGPNEKLFFGSGTQLSVL.

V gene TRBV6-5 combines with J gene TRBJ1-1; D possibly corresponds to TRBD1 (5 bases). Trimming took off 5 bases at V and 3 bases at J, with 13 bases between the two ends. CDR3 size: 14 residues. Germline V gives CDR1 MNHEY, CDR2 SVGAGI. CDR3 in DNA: TGTGCCAGCAGTGACTGGGGGGACCACACTGAAGCTTTCTTT. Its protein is CASSDWGDHTEAFF.

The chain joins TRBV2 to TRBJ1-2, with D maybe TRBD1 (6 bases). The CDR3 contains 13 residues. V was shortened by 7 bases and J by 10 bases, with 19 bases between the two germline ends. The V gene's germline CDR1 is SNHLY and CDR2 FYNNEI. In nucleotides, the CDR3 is TGTGCCAGCACTGTGACAGGTTTGCGTGTCTACACCTTC. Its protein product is CASTVTGLRVYTF.

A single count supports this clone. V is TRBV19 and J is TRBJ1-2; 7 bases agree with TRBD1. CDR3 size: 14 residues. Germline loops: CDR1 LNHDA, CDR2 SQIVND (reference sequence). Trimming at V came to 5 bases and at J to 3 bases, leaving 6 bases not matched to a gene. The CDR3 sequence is CASSASGTDYGYTF. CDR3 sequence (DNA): TGTGCCAGTAGTGCCTCCGGGACAGACTATGGCTACACCTTC. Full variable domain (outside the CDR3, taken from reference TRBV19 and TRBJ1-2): DGGITQSPKYLFRKEGQNVTLSCEQNLNHDAMYWYRQDPGQGLRLIYYSQIVNDFQKGDIAEGYSVSREKKESFPLTVTSAQKNPTAFYLCASSASGTDYGYTFGSGTRLTVV.

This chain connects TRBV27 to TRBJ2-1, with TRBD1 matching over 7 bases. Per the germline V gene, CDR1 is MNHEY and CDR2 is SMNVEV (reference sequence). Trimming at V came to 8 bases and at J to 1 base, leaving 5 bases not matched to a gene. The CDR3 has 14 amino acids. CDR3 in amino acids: CASGGQSSYNEQFF. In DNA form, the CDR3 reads TGTGCCAGCGGGGGACAGAGTTCCTACAATGAGCAGTTCTTC.

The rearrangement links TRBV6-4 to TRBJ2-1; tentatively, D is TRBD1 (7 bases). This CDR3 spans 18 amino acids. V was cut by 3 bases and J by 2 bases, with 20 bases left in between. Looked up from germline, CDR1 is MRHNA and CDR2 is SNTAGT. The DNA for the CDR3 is TGTGCCAGCAGTGATTTGGCAGGGGGGTCAGGGACCTACAATGAGCAGTTCTTC. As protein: CASSDLAGGSGTYNEQFF.